A selection of T cell receptor beta chains follows, all from one sample in a study of blood T cell repertoires in COVID-19. Profiled with immunoSEQ multiplex PCR; TCRdb holds only in-frame clones, not every one. Among about 210,000 clones listed, about 79% were seen once. The source material was peripheral blood. The receptors come from a man in his fifties or sixties with active or convalescent COVID-19. The CDR3 runs from the conserved cysteine through the conserved F or W. A D gene is named only where the DNA matches it firmly. Some rows have no size entry. The others give once, few or many, or a class for an expanded clone.

J | D | size | V | CDR3 | DNA
TRBJ2-5 | TRBD2 | once | TRBV28 | CASSSVGEGLKETQYF | TGTGCCAGCAGTTCGGTCGGGGAGGGGTTAAAAGAGACCCAGTACTTC
TRBJ1-5 | TRBD1 | - | TRBV28 | CASSFTDDRGGYQPQHF | TGTGCCAGCAGTTTTACCGACGACAGGGGAGGCTATCAGCCCCAGCATTTT
TRBJ2-1 | TRBD2 | - | TRBV5-1 | CASSLAPTSGSNEQFF | TGCGCCAGCAGCTTGGCTCCGACTAGCGGGAGTAATGAGCAGTTCTTC
TRBJ1-2 | TRBD1 | - | TRBV6-6 | CASSQDREDGYTF | TGTGCCAGCAGTCAAGACAGGGAGGATGGCTACACCTTC
TRBJ1-1 | - | - | TRBV6-6 | CASTMNTEAFF | TGTGCCAGCACCATGAACACTGAAGCTTTCTTT
TRBJ2-1 | - | - | TRBV18 | CASSPMRETYNEQFF | TGTGCCAGCTCACCAATGAGGGAGACTTACAATGAGCAGTTCTTC
TRBJ2-3 | - | - | TRBV21-1 | CASSKIFGQGASGRACSDTQYF | -
TRBJ2-1 | TRBD2 | - | TRBV19 | CASSIKREGYNEQFF | TGTGCCAGTAGTATAAAGCGGGAGGGTTACAATGAGCAGTTCTTC
TRBJ2-5 | TRBD1 | - | TRBV12-3/TRBV12-4 | CASRTGLATQYF | TGTGCCAGCAGGACAGGGCTGGCGACCCAGTACTTC
TRBJ2-1 | - | - | TRBV7-3 | CASSLGGVYNEQFF | TGTGCCAGCAGCTTAGGCGGTGTCTACAATGAGCAGTTCTTC
TRBJ1-2 | TRBD1 | - | TRBV28 | CASSVDRRGHGYTF | TGTGCCAGCAGTGTGGACAGGCGGGGTCATGGCTACACCTTC
TRBJ2-2 | TRBD1 | - | TRBV28 | CASSPRDSYTGELFF | TGTGCCAGCAGTCCCCGGGACAGCTACACCGGGGAGCTGTTTTTT
TRBJ2-1 | TRBD2 | - | TRBV11-2 | CASSYTSGNEQFF | TGTGCCAGCAGCTATACTAGCGGTAATGAGCAGTTCTTC
TRBJ2-1 | - | - | TRBV7-9 | CASSLDFGGTGSYNEQFF | TGTGCCAGCAGCTTAGATTTCGGCGGGACGGGCTCCTACAATGAGCAGTTCTTC
TRBJ1-1 | - | - | TRBV5-1 | CASRGAGLTEAFF | TGCGCCAGCAGGGGGGCAGGGCTGACTGAAGCTTTCTTT
TRBJ2-3 | TRBD2 | - | TRBV28 | CASRRGLGLKQYF | TGTGCCAGCAGAAGGGGATTGGGACTAAAGCAGTATTTT
TRBJ1-1 | TRBD1 | - | TRBV7-3 | CASSETGGFTEAFF | TGTGCCAGCAGCGAGACAGGGGGCTTCACTGAAGCTTTCTTT
TRBJ2-3 | - | - | TRBV30 | CAWSTGTGTDTQYF | TGTGCCTGGAGCACAGGGACGGGAACAGATACGCAGTATTTT